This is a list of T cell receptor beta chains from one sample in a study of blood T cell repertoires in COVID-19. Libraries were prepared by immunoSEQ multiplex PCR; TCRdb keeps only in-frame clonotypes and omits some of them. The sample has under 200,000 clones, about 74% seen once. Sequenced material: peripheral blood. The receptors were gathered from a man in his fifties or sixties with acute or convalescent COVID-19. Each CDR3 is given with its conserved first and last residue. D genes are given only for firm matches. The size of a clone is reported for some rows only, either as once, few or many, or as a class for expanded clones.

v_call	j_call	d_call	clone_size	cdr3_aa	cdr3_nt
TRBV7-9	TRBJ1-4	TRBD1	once	CASSLGQGRQEKLFF	TGTGCCAGCAGCTTAGGACAGGGGCGACAAGAAAAACTGTTTTTT
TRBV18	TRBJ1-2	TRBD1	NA	CASSHGQAPGYGGYTF	TGTGCCAGCTCCCACGGACAGGCTCCTGGCTATGGGGGCTACACCTTC
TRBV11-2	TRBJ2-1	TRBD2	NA	CASSLTSGGLASYNEQFF	TGTGCCAGCAGCCTGACTAGCGGGGGGCTCGCCTCCTACAATGAGCAGTTCTTC
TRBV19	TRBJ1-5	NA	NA	CHLVPGGNQPQHF	TGTCATTTAGTCCCGGGGGGCAATCAGCCCCAGCATTTT
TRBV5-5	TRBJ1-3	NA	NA	CASSLSVSGNTIYF	TGTGCCAGCAGCTTGTCAGTCTCTGGAAACACCATATATTTT
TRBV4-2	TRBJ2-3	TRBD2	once	CASSPRLAGDTQYF	TGTGCCAGCAGCCCTAGACTAGCAGGTGATACGCAGTATTTT
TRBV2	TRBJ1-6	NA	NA	CASSEKGRAPTYNSPLHF	TGTGCCAGCAGTGAAAAGGGGCGTGCTCCCACGTATAATTCACCCCTCCACTTT
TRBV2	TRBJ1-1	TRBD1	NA	CASSTRQGGGTEAFF	TGTGCCAGCAGTACAAGACAGGGGGGAGGCACTGAAGCTTTCTTT
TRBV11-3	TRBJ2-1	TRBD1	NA	CASSLAGTGVYEQFF	TGTGCCAGCAGCTTAGCCGGGACAGGGGTGTATGAGCAGTTCTTC
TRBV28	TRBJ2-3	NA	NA	CASSFEGGLPDTQYF	TGTGCCAGCAGTTTCGAGGGGGGGCTTCCAGATACGCAGTATTTT
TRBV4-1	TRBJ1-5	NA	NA	CASSSAPRAGGNQPQHF	TGCGCCAGCAGCTCCGCACCCAGGGCGGGGGGCAATCAGCCCCAGCATTTT
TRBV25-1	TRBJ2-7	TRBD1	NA	CASSEVGGSEQYF	TGTGCCAGCAGTGAAGTAGGGGGCTCCGAGCAGTACTTC
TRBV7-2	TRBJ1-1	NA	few	CASSLVSRDTEAFF	TGTGCCAGCAGCTTAGTGAGCAGGGACACTGAAGCTTTCTTT
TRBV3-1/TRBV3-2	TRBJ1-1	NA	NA	CASSQDDRKPEAFF	TGTGCCAGCAGCCAAGATGACAGGAAACCTGAAGCTTTCTTT
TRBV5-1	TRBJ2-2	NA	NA	CASSLDFGWRLPNTGELFF	TGCGCCAGCAGCTTGGACTTCGGTTGGCGGTTGCCGAACACCGGGGAGCTGTTTTTT
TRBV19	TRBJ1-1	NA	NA	CASSIGGSAEAFF	TGTGCCAGTAGTATAGGCGGGTCGGCTGAAGCTTTCTTT